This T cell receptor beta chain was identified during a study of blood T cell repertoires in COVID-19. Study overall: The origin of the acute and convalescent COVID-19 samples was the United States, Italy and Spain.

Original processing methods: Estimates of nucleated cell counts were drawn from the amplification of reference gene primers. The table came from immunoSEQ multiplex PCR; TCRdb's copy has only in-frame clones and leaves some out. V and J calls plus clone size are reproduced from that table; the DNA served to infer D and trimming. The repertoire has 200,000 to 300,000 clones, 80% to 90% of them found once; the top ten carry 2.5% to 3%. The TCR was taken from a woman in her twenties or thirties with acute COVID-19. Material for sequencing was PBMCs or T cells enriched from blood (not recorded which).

CDR3 residues: CASSHVRLLGGRSGANVLTF. Here the CDR3 DNA reads TGCGCCAGCAGCCACGTCCGTCTTCTGGGAGGCCGCTCTGGGGCCAACGTCCTGACTTTC. The V and J genes are TRBV4-1 and TRBJ2-6; tentatively, D is TRBD2 (6 bases). V lost 3 bases and J lost 0, with 21 bases in between. CDR1 and CDR2 (germline): MGHRA, YSYEKL. The CDR3 runs to 20 residues.